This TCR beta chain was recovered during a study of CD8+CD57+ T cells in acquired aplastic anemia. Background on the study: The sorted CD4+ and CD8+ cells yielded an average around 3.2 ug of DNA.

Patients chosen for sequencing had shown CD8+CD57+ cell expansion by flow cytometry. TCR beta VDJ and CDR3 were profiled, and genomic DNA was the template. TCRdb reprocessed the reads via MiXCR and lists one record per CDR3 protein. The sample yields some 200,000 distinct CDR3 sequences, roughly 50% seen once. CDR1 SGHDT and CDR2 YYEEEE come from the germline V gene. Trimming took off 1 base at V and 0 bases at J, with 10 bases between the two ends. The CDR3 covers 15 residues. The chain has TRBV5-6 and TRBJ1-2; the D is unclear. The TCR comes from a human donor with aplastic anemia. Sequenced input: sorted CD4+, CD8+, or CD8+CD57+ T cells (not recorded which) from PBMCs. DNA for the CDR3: TGTGCCAGCAGCTTGACGCTAAACCCTAACTATGGCTACACCTTC. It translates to CASSLTLNPNYGYTF.